The 21 T cell receptor beta chains in this list originate from one sample, sequenced in a study of T cell repertoires in cytomegalovirus infection. TCRdb reanalysed the reads using MiXCR and keeps one entry per CDR3 protein. The table has 150,000 to 200,000 distinct CDR3 sequences, roughly 9.8% seen once. The material sequenced was PBMCs. The receptors derive from a human donor in good health (CMV status not recorded). Some clones in this sample may be carry-over from other donors' samples.

Many counts were recorded for this clonotype. This chain uses TRBV27 with TRBJ2-7; TRBD2 is a possible D gene (6 bases). Germline CDR1 is MNHEY and CDR2 is SMNVEV (reference sequence). The CDR3 spans 13 residues. Between the trimmed V and J ends, which lost 2 bases and 5 bases, there was a span of 10 bases. The CDR3 reads CASSLRRDHEQYF. CDR3 DNA: TGTGCCAGCAGTTTACGGCGGGACCACGAGCAGTACTTC.

This clonotype was recorded at least ten times. This chain links TRBV2 with TRBJ2-5, with D maybe TRBD1 (5 bases). This CDR3 region has 14 residues. V shed 1 base and J shed 7 bases, with 13 bases lying between them. The germline V gene has CDR1 SNHLY and CDR2 FYNNEI. As DNA, the CDR3 is TGTGCCAGCAGTGAAGTGGGCAGGGATGGGACCCAGTACTTC. It codes for CASSEVGRDGTQYF.

The rearrangement links TRBV18 to TRBJ1-2, with unresolved D. V lost 3 bases to trimming and J lost 3 bases, with 5 bases between them. CDR1 is KGHSH and CDR2 is LQKENI in the germline V gene. The CDR3 is 12 amino acids. DNA for the CDR3: TGTGCCAGCTCACCGAAGGACTATGGCTACACCTTC. Amino acid sequence: CASSPKDYGYTF.

The chain has TRBV4-3 and TRBJ2-3, with 7 nucleotides matching TRBD2. CDR3 length: 16 amino acids. CDR1 and CDR2 (germline): LGHNA, YSLEER. After removal of 4 bases from V and 0 bases from J, the junction contained 7 bases not matched to a gene. The CDR3 DNA is TGCGCCAGCAGCCTTACGGGACTACCAAGCACAGATACGCAGTATTTT. Translating it yields CASSLTGLPSTDTQYF.

This clonotype was counted at least ten times. The chain carries TRBV27 and TRBJ1-2; no definite D call. From germline, CDR1 is MNHEY and CDR2 SMNVEV (reference sequence). V was trimmed by 2 bases and J by 2 bases, leaving 15 bases between them. There are 16 residues in the CDR3. The CDR3 region has the DNA TGTGCCAGCAGTTTAGTTTCTTCGGGCAGCAACTATGGCTACACCTTC. It encodes CASSLVSSGSNYGYTF.

In this sample, this clonotype turned up many times. CDR3 DNA sequence: TGTGCCAGCAGCTCCGCAGGGGAGACTGAAGCTTTCTTT. Translating it yields CASSSAGETEAFF. The V and J genes are TRBV5-4 and TRBJ1-1, with D perhaps TRBD1 (6 bases). This CDR3 spans 13 amino acids. Germline V gives CDR1 SGHNT, CDR2 YYREEE (reference sequence). V lost 3 bases and J 5 bases, leaving 11 bases between the germline ends.

This clonotype has only a few counts. This rearrangement joins TRBV20-1 to TRBJ2-3; TRBD1 agrees at 9 bases. From germline, CDR1 is DFQATT and CDR2 SNEGSKA (reference sequence). V lost 6 bases to trimming and J lost 0 bases; unmatched junction nucleotides: 16. The CDR3 runs 18 residues. The CDR3 nucleotides read TGCAGTGCGCCGACAGGGGGGGTTTATAGCGGTAGCACAGATACGCAGTATTTT. Translation: CSAPTGGVYSGSTDTQYF.

This clonotype occurred many times. The V and J genes are TRBV12-3 or TRBV12-4 and TRBJ2-1; tentative D call: TRBD2 (6 bases). The germline V and J ends were trimmed by 3 bases and 7 bases, with 16 bases remaining between them. The CDR3 extends over 15 amino acids. DNA for the CDR3: TGTGCCAGCAGTTTCGGCGGGATGGGTAAAAATGAGCAGTTCTTC. Translating gives CASSFGGMGKNEQFF.

This clonotype was seen many times. This chain joins TRBV29-1 and TRBJ2-7; 7 positions match TRBD1. With 7 bases clipped from V and 1 base from J, the junction kept 7 bases outside the gene matches. Germline V lookup: CDR1 SQVTM, CDR2 ANQGSEA. The CDR3 has 13 amino acids. CDR3 protein: CSAKGARSYEQYF. The CDR3 DNA reads as TGCAGCGCGAAGGGGGCCAGATCCTACGAGCAGTACTTC.

This clonotype showed up many times. The chain employs TRBV4-3 and TRBJ2-7; D perhaps matches TRBD1 (5 bases). Trimming took off 1 base at V and 9 bases at J, with 13 bases between the two ends. Germline V gene data show CDR1 as LGHNA and CDR2 as YSLEER. CDR3 size: 13 residues. Written as DNA, the CDR3 is TGCGCCAGCAGCCAAGGGGGCAGTGGTTGGCAGTACTTC. This gives the protein CASSQGGSGWQYF.

This clonotype was observed many times. The chain recombines TRBV11-2 with TRBJ1-2, with a tentative D call TRBD1 (5 bases). The CDR3 is 16 residues long. Germline V gives CDR1 SGHAT, CDR2 FQNNGV. Trimming pared 0 bases from V and 0 bases from J, leaving 11 bases between. In DNA form, the CDR3 reads TGTGCCAGCAGCTTAGATCCGGGGGGGACTAACTATGGCTACACCTTC. Translating gives CASSLDPGGTNYGYTF.

In nucleotides, the CDR3 is TGTGCCAGCAGCTTGGGTATGGTGTCGGAAGGCTACACCTTC. Protein product: CASSLGMVSEGYTF. The rearrangement joins TRBV5-4 to TRBJ1-2; no clear D. The germline CDR1 and CDR2 sequences are SGHNT and YYREEE (reference sequence). V dropped 0 bases and J dropped 8 bases, with 14 bases sitting between them. The CDR3 runs 14 residues.

The chain combines TRBV11-2 with TRBJ2-5, with a possible D match to TRBD1 (6 bases). This CDR3 has 14 residues. The germline V and J ends were trimmed by 1 base and 5 bases, with 11 bases remaining between them. The germline CDR1 and CDR2 sequences are SGHAT and FQNNGV. CDR3 DNA: TGTGCCAGCAGCTTAGTTACAGGGCTGGAGACCCAGTACTTC. It is translated as CASSLVTGLETQYF.

For this clonotype: A much larger clone lies a single base off, so this may be a read error. CDR3 residues: CASNTTSGRDNEQFF. The CDR3 nucleotides are TGTGCCAGCAACACGACTAGCGGGAGAGACAATGAGCAGTTCTTC. V usage is TRBV7-6 and J usage is TRBJ2-1, with 12 bases identical to TRBD2. The CDR3 is 15 residues long. Germline assignment: CDR1 SGHVS and CDR2 FNYEAQ. Trimming removed 7 bases from V and 5 bases from J; junction bases left unmatched: 6. The full variable domain, rest sourced from reference TRBV7-6 and TRBJ2-1, is GAGVSQSPRYKVTKRGQDVALRCDPISGHVSLYWYRQALGQGPEFLTYFNYEAQQDKSGLPNDRFSAERPEGSISTLTIQRTEQRDSAMYRCASNTTSGRDNEQFFGPGTRLTVL.

The rearrangement uses TRBV10-3 and TRBJ2-1; 8 bases line up with TRBD1. Germline CDR1 reads ENHRY; CDR2 reads SYGVKD. The CDR3 totals 15 residues. V was clipped by 2 bases and J by 5 bases; unmatched bases: 5. The CDR3 DNA follows: TGTGCCATCAGTGAGGTCAGGGGGCAGCACAATGAGCAGTTCTTC. This gives the protein CAISEVRGQHNEQFF.

This clonotype was counted once. This chain uses TRBV20-1 with TRBJ1-2, with 8 bases fitting TRBD1. Germline values: CDR1 DFQATT, CDR2 SNEGSKA (reference sequence). The CDR3 runs 14 residues. V trimming: 4 bases; J trimming: 2 bases; junction bases outside the gene matches: 6. CDR3 amino acids: CSAITGTGNYGYTF. The CDR3 DNA sequence: TGCAGTGCTATCACAGGGACAGGAAACTATGGCTACACCTTC.

In this sample, this clonotype turned up many times. J is TRBJ2-2 and V is TRBV5-1; 7 bases match TRBD1. Trimming removed 1 base from V and 3 bases from J; junction bases left unmatched: 3. Germline lookup yields CDR1 SGHRS and CDR2 YFSETQ. The CDR3 loop spans 15 amino acids. The CDR3, as DNA: TGCGCCAGCAGCTTGTCAACAGGGGACACCGGGGAGCTGTTTTTT. Amino acid sequence: CASSLSTGDTGELFF. Filled out from reference TRBV5-1 and TRBJ2-2, the complete variable domain reads KAGVTQTPRYLIKTRGQQVTLSCSPISGHRSVSWYQQTPGQGLQFLFEYFSETQRNKGNFPGRFSGRQFSNSRSEMNVSTLELGDSALYLCASSLSTGDTGELFFGEGSRLTVL.

This clonotype was recorded many times. The CDR3 DNA follows: TGCGCCAGCAGCCAAGACGCTATGGGATCCGGGGAGCTGTTTTTT. Translating it yields CASSQDAMGSGELFF. This chain uses TRBV4-3 with TRBJ2-2; D is uncertain. The germline V gene encodes CDR1 LGHNA and CDR2 YSLEER. The CDR3 is made up of 15 amino acids. The V and J ends lost 0 bases and 6 bases respectively, with 11 bases between them.

This clonotype has at least ten counts. This sequence joins TRBV7-2 and TRBJ2-7, with TRBD2 matching over 9 bases. The CDR3 consists of 19 residues. Per germline, CDR1 SGHTA and CDR2 FQGNSA. V trimming: 4 bases; J trimming: 6 bases; junction bases outside the gene matches: 22. The CDR3 loop is CASSSTPRSSGRSRREQYF. The CDR3 DNA reads TGTGCCAGCAGCTCCACCCCGCGGTCCAGCGGGAGGAGTAGGCGCGAGCAGTACTTC.

This clonotype was recorded many times. The gene calls are TRBV7-2 and TRBJ2-1; tentative D call: TRBD2 (6 bases). The CDR3 extends over 17 amino acids. The V gene lost 1 base and the J gene lost 0 bases, with 13 bases spanning the gap. CDR1 SGHTA and CDR2 FQGNSA come from the germline V gene. The CDR3 nucleotides read TGTGCCAGCAGCTTAGATGCGGGGTACAGCTCCTACAATGAGCAGTTCTTC. Its protein product is CASSLDAGYSSYNEQFF.

This rearrangement joins TRBV14 to TRBJ2-7; 9 bases match TRBD2. J gave up 4 bases and V 1 base, and 8 bases lay outside the gene matches. The CDR3 is 16 residues long. Germline CDR1 is SGHDN and CDR2 is FVKESK. The CDR3 DNA is TGTGCCAGCAGCCAAGTAAATGCGGGAGGGCAATACGAGCAGTACTTC. Translation: CASSQVNAGGQYEQYF.